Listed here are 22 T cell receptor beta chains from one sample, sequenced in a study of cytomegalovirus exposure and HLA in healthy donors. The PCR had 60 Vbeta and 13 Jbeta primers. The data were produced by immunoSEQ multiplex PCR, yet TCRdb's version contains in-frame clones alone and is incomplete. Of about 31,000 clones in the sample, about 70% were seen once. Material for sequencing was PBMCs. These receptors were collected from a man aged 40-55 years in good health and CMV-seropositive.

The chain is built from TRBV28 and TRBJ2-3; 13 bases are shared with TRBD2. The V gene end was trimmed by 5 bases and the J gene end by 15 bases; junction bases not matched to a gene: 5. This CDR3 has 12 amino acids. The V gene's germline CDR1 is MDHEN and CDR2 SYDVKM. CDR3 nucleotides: TGTGCCAGCAGTCTACGGACTAGCGGGGGCTATTTT. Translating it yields CASSLRTSGGYF. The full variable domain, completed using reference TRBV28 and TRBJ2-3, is DVKVTQSSRYLVKRTGEKVFLECVQDMDHENMFWYRQDPGLGLRLIYFSYDVKMKEKGDIPEGYSVSREKKERFSLILESASTNQTSMYLCASSLRTSGGYFGPGTRLTVL.

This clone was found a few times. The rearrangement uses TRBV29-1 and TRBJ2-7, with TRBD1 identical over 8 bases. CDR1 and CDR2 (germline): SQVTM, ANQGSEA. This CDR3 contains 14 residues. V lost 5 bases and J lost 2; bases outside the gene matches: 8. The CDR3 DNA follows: TGCAGCGTTTCCGACAGGGGTCTTCCCTACGAGCAGTACTTC. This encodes CSVSDRGLPYEQYF.

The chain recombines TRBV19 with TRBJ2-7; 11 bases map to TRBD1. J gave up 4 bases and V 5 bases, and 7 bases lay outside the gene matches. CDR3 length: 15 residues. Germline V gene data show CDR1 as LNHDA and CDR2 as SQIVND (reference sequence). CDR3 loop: CASSPDRGLIYEQYF. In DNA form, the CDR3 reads TGTGCCAGTAGTCCGGACAGGGGGCTTATTTACGAGCAGTACTTC.

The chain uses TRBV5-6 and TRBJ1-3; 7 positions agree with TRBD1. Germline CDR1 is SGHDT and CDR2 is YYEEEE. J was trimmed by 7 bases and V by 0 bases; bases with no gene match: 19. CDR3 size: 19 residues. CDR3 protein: CASSLDEGAWKLGRNTIYF. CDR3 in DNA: TGTGCCAGCAGCTTGGACGAGGGGGCTTGGAAACTCGGGCGGAACACCATATATTTT.

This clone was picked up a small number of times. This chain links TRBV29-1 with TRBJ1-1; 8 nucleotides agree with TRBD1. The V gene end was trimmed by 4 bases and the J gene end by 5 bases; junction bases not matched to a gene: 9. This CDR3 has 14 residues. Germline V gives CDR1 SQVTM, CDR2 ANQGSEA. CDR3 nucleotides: TGCAGCGTTGCGCAGACAGGGGTAGAGACTGAAGCTTTCTTT. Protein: CSVAQTGVETEAFF.

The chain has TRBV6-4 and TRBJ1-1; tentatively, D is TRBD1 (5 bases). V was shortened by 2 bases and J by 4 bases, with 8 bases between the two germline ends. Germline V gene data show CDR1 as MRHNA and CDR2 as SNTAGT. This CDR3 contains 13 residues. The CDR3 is CASSDRGFTEAFF. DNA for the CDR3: TGTGCCAGCAGTGACAGGGGATTCACTGAAGCTTTCTTT.

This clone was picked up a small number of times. The CDR3 DNA reads as TGCGCCAGCAGCCTTGTAGTGAACACTGAAGCTTTCTTT. Protein: CASSLVVNTEAFF. The chain joins TRBV4-1 to TRBJ1-1; unclear D gene. Germline CDR1 and CDR2: MGHRA and YSYEKL. Trimming cost V 4 bases and J 0 bases, with 6 bases left between them. The length of the CDR3 is 13 residues.

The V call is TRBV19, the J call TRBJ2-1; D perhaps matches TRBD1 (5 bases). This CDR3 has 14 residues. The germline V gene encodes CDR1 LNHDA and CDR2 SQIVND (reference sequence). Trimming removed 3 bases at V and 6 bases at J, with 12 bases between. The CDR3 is CASSILLGVNEQFF. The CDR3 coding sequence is TGTGCCAGTAGTATCTTGTTAGGGGTCAATGAGCAGTTCTTC.

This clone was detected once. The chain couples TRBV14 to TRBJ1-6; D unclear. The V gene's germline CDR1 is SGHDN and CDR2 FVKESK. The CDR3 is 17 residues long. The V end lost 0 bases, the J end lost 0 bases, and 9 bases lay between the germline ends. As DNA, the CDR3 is TGTGCCAGCAGCCAAGATAGGACTAGCTCCTATAATTCACCCCTCCACTTT. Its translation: CASSQDRTSSYNSPLHF. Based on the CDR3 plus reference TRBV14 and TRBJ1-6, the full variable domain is EAGVTQFPSHSVIEKGQTVTLRCDPISGHDNLYWYRRVMGKEIKFLLHFVKESKQDESGMPNNRFLAERTGGTYSTLKVQPAELEDSGVYFCASSQDRTSSYNSPLHFGNGTRLTVT.

CDR3 sequence reads: CASSADRTGTYEQYF. As DNA, the CDR3 is TGTGCCAGCAGTGCCGACAGGACGGGGACCTACGAGCAGTACTTC. The genes are TRBV2 and TRBJ2-7; possibly TRBD1 for D (6 bases). Looked up from germline, CDR1 is SNHLY and CDR2 is FYNNEI. V lost 4 bases, J lost 2 bases, and 15 bases lay in between. The length of the CDR3 is 15 residues.

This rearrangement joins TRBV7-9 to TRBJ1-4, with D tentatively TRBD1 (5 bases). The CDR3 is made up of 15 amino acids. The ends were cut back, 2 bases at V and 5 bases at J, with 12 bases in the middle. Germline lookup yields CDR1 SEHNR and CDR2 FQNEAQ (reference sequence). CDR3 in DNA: TGTGCCAGCAGCTTACATAGGGCAGGGAATGAAAAACTGTTTTTT. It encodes CASSLHRAGNEKLFF.

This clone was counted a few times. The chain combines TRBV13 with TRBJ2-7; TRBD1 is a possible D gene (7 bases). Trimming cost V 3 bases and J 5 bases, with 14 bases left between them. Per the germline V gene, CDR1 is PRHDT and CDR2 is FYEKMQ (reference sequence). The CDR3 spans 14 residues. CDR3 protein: CASSFRGARDEQYF. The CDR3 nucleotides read TGTGCCAGCAGCTTCAGGGGGGCTCGGGACGAGCAGTACTTC.

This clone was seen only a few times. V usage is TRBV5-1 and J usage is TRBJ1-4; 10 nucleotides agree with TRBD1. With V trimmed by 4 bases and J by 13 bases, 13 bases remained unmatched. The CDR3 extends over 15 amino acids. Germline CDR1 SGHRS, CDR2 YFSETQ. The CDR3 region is CASSRGTGDSGILFF. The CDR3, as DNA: TGCGCCAGCAGCAGAGGGACAGGGGATTCTGGAATACTGTTTTTT.

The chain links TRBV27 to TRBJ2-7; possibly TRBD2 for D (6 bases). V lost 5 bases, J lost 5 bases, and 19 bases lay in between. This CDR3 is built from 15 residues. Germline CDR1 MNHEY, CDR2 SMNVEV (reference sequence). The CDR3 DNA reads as TGTGCCAGCAGTGCCCCGGGACTGAGTATAGACGAGCAGTACTTC. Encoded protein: CASSAPGLSIDEQYF.

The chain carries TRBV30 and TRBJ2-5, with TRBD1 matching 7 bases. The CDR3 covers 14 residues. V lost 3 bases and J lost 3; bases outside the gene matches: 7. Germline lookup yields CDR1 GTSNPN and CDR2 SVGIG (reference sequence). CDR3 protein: CAWRDKGTEETQYF. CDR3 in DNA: TGTGCCTGGAGGGACAAAGGGACAGAAGAGACCCAGTACTTC.

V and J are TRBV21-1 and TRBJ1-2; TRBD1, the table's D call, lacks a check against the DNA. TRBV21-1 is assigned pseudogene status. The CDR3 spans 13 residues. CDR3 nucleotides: TGTGCCAGCAGCAAAGGACAGAACTATGGCTACACCTTC. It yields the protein CASSKGQNYGYTF.

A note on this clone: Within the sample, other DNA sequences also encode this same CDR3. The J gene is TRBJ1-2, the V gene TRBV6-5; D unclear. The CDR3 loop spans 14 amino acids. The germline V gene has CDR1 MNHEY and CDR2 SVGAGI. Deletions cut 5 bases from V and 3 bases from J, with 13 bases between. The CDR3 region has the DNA TGTGCCAGCAGTATGACCGTTAGCGACTATGGCTACACCTTC. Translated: CASSMTVSDYGYTF.

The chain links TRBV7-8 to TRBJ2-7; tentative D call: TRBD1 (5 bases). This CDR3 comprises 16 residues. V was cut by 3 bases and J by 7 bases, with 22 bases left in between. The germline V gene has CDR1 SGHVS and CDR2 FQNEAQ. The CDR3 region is CASSLTPGVAPGEQYF. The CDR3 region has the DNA TGTGCCAGCAGCTTGACCCCTGGGGTGGCCCCAGGGGAGCAGTACTTC.

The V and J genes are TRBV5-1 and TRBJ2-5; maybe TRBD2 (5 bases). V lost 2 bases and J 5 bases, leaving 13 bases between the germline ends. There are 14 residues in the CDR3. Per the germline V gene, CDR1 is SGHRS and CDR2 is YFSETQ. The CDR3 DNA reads TGCGCCAGCAGCTTAGGCCCAACGGGGGAGACCCAGTACTTC. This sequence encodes CASSLGPTGETQYF.

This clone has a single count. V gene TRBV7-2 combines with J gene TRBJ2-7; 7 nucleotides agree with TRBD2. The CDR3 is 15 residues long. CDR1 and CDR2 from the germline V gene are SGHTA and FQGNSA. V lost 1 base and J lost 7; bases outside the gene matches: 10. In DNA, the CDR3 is TGTGCCAGCAGCTTAGTCCCCGAGCCCGGGGGGGAGCAGTACTTC. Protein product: CASSLVPEPGGEQYF.

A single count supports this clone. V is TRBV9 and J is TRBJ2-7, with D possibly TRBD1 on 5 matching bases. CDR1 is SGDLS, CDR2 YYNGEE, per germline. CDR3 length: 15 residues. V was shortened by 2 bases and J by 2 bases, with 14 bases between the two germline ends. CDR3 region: CASSVLPTATYEQYF. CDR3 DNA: TGTGCCAGCAGCGTCCTCCCGACAGCGACCTACGAGCAGTACTTC.

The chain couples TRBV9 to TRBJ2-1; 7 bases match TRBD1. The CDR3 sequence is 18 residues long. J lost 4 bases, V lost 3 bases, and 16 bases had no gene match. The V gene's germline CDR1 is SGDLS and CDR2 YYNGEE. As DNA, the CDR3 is TGTGCCAGCAGCGACCCTTACACTGACAGGGATAGTTACAATGAGCAGTTCTTC. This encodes CASSDPYTDRDSYNEQFF.